The 15 T cell receptor beta chains below all came from one sample that was sequenced in a study of patients and donors after allogeneic stem cell transplantation. Each CDR3 protein is one row after TCRdb ran MiXCR on the RT-PCR reads. The table includes about 400,000 distinct CDR3 sequences, 16% detected once. The sequenced material came from blood, either unsorted or a sorted T cell fraction (not recorded which). The receptors shown here come from a human donor who was either an allogeneic HSCT recipient or a stem cell or donor lymphocyte infusion donor (not recorded which). It is not recorded whose cells these are; they may come from a transplant donor.

This clonotype was seen a handful of times. The V call is TRBV11-2, the J call TRBJ2-1; 8 positions match TRBD2. With 5 bases clipped from V and 5 bases from J, the junction kept 5 bases outside the gene matches. The CDR3 sequence is 14 residues long. Germline assignment: CDR1 SGHAT and CDR2 FQNNGV. CDR3 sequence: CASSPGTRHNEQFF. The DNA of the CDR3 is TGTGCCAGCAGCCCCGGGACTAGACACAATGAGCAGTTCTTC.

The chain employs TRBV11-2 and TRBJ2-3; 9 bases fit TRBD2. This CDR3 comprises 19 residues. V shed 2 bases, J shed 4 bases, and the junction held 16 bases outside the gene matches. CDR1 and CDR2 (germline): SGHAT, FQNNGV. DNA of the CDR3: TGTGCCAGCAGCTTAATAGGGCTAGCGGGGATGGGGAGGGCAGATACGCAGTATTTT. Translation: CASSLIGLAGMGRADTQYF.

This chain uses TRBV12-3 or TRBV12-4 with TRBJ2-7, with D possibly TRBD1 on 5 matching bases. The ends were cut back, 1 base at V and 5 bases at J, with 12 bases in the middle. There are 14 residues in the CDR3. This CDR3 is CASSLGGRAHEQYF. The DNA for the CDR3 is TGTGCCAGCAGTTTAGGGGGCAGGGCCCACGAGCAGTACTTC.

This clonotype was seen only a few times. V gene TRBV9 combines with J gene TRBJ2-3; D is unclear. CDR1 SGDLS and CDR2 YYNGEE come from the germline V gene. This CDR3 has 15 residues. V was clipped by 3 bases and J by 2 bases, with 13 bases between them. For the CDR3, the DNA is TGTGCCAGCAGCGACAGCCCCGCCAACACAGATACGCAGTATTTT. It specifies CASSDSPANTDTQYF.

CDR3 in amino acids: CASSVGSSNTEAFF. For the CDR3, the DNA is TGTGCCAGCAGTGTTGGCAGCTCGAACACTGAAGCTTTCTTT. The chain joins TRBV6-1 to TRBJ1-1; unclear D gene. CDR1 is MNHNS, CDR2 SASEGT, per germline. The V and J ends lost 4 bases and 1 base respectively, with 10 bases between them. The CDR3 runs to 14 residues.

The chain uses TRBV24-1 and TRBJ1-5; maybe TRBD1 (6 bases). From germline, CDR1 is KGHDR and CDR2 SFDVKD. This CDR3 has 15 residues. V was trimmed by 4 bases and J by 6 bases, leaving 15 bases between them. CDR3 DNA sequence: TGTGCCACCAGTGAGCCAGGGGCGGGGGGTCAGCCCCAGCATTTT. Its protein product is CATSEPGAGGQPQHF.

This chain links TRBV19 with TRBJ1-1, with D tentatively TRBD1 (5 bases). The CDR3 is 14 residues long. CDR1 LNHDA and CDR2 SQIVND come from the germline V gene (reference sequence). V gave up 3 bases and J gave up 6 bases, with 14 bases separating them. The CDR3 DNA sequence: TGTGCCAGTAGTATTTTCGACCGGGGCCCTGAAGCTTTCTTT. It is translated as CASSIFDRGPEAFF.

The chain joins TRBV20-1 to TRBJ2-3; D ambiguous. CDR3 size: 11 residues. Germline CDR1 reads DFQATT; CDR2 reads SNEGSKA (reference sequence). The DNA for the CDR3 is TGCTCCCCAAGCAGCACAGATACGCAGTATTTT. Its protein is CSPSSTDTQYF.

This chain joins TRBV7-7 and TRBJ2-2; TRBD2 matches 7 bases. The CDR3 is 14 amino acids. V trimming: 8 bases; J trimming: 5 bases; junction bases outside the gene matches: 8. Germline-derived CDR1 and CDR2 are SSHAT and FNYEAQ (reference sequence). CDR3 loop: CASSQREGTGELFF. For the CDR3, the DNA is TGTGCCAGCTCCCAAAGGGAGGGTACCGGGGAGCTGTTTTTT.

This chain links TRBV12-3 or TRBV12-4 with TRBJ1-1, with D possibly matching TRBD1 (5 bases). V lost 6 bases and J 3 bases, leaving 17 bases between the germline ends. The CDR3 runs to 15 residues. The CDR3 coding sequence is TGTGCCAGCAGGTACTCCTGGGGGGATCACACTGAAGCTTTCTTT. It translates to CASRYSWGDHTEAFF.

J is TRBJ1-5 and V is TRBV7-8; tentative D call: TRBD1 (6 bases). CDR1 SGHVS and CDR2 FQNEAQ come from the germline V gene. Trimming stripped 2 bases from V and 1 base from J, with 18 bases between. This CDR3 contains 18 residues. Written as DNA, the CDR3 is TGTGCCAGCAGCTTACCCAGGGGAGGGCCATGGAGCAATCAGCCCCAGCATTTT. Translated, it gives CASSLPRGGPWSNQPQHF.

This clonotype was recorded a few times. The chain recombines TRBV7-9 with TRBJ2-3, with no clear D. The CDR3 spans 11 residues. Deletions cut 11 bases from V and 2 bases from J, with 8 bases between. The germline gives CDR1 SEHNR, CDR2 FQNEAQ (reference sequence). The CDR3 DNA reads as TGTGCCCACCACGCCACAGATACGCAGTATTTT. Translated, it gives CAHHATDTQYF.

The CDR3 coding sequence is TGTGCCAGCAGTGCTCTTAAGACAGGCATGAACACTGAAGCTTTCTTT. It yields the protein CASSALKTGMNTEAFF. The chain recombines TRBV6-1 with TRBJ1-1; D possibly corresponds to TRBD1 (6 bases). The V gene's germline CDR1 is MNHNS and CDR2 SASEGT. CDR3 length: 16 amino acids. V was cut by 4 bases and J by 0 bases, with 15 bases left in between.

This clonotype was recorded at least ten times. The J gene is TRBJ1-6, the V gene TRBV20-1; D is ambiguous. The ends were cut back, 3 bases at V and 0 bases at J, with 6 bases in the middle. This CDR3 is built from 14 residues. Germline V gives CDR1 DFQATT, CDR2 SNEGSKA (reference sequence). In DNA, the CDR3 is TGCAGTGCTAGGCAGGTCTCCTATAATTCACCCCTCCACTTT. Its protein product is CSARQVSYNSPLHF.

This clonotype was detected a few times. CDR3 nucleotide sequence: TGTGCCAGCAGCGGTACGACCTATAATTCACCCCTCCACTTT. This sequence encodes CASSGTTYNSPLHF. The chain uses TRBV9 and TRBJ1-6; D not certain. V was trimmed by 3 bases and J by 2 bases, leaving 6 bases between them. The CDR3 contains 14 residues. The germline V gene encodes CDR1 SGDLS and CDR2 YYNGEE.